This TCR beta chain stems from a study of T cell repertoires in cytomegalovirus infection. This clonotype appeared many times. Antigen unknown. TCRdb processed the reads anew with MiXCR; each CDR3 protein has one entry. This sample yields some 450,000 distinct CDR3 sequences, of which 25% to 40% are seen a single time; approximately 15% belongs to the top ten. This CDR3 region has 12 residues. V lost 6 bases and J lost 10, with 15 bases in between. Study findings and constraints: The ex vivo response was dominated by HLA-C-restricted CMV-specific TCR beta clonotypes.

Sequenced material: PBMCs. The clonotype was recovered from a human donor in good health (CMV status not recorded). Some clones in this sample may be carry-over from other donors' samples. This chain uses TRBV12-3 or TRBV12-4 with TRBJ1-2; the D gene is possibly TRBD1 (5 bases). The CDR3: CASSRDRQYYTF. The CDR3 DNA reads TGTGCCAGCAGCCGTGACAGACAATACTACACCTTC.